The 30 T cell receptor beta chains below all came from one sample that was sequenced in a study of shared clonotypes between healthy human individuals. The table came from immunoSEQ multiplex PCR; TCRdb's copy has only in-frame clones and leaves some out. The sample includes roughly 500,000 clones, 78% of them seen just once. Specimen: PBMCs. The receptors originated from a woman aged 40 to 55 in good health. Some clones in this sample may be carry-over from other donors' samples.

This chain links TRBV4-1 with TRBJ2-7, with TRBD1 matching 7 bases. Trimming took 3 bases from V and 2 from J; bases not matched to a gene: 7. Per germline, CDR1 MGHRA and CDR2 YSYEKL. This CDR3 has 15 amino acids. CDR3 sequence reads: CASSQTGSRTYEQYF. Written as DNA, the CDR3 is TGCGCCAGCAGCCAGACAGGGTCCAGAACCTACGAGCAGTACTTC.

V gene TRBV13 combines with J gene TRBJ2-7; maybe TRBD2 (6 bases). Germline V lookup: CDR1 PRHDT, CDR2 FYEKMQ (reference sequence). CDR3 length: 14 amino acids. The ends were cut back, 4 bases at V and 0 bases at J, with 10 bases in the middle. The CDR3 DNA follows: TGTGCCAGCAGCTGGGGGGACCGCTCCTACGAGCAGTACTTC. Translation: CASSWGDRSYEQYF.

This clone has a handful of counts. The V call is TRBV7-3, the J call TRBJ2-7; D gene ambiguous. The germline CDR1 and CDR2 sequences are SGHTA and FQGTGA. Trimming shortened V by 4 bases and J by 7 bases, and 14 bases separated the two germline ends. This CDR3 has 13 residues. Written as DNA, the CDR3 is TGTGCCAGCAGCTCCTCCCCCGGTGGGGAGCAGTACTTC. It specifies CASSSSPGGEQYF.

The genes are TRBV5-1 and TRBJ2-5, with TRBD1 identical over 8 bases. The CDR3 is 16 residues long. Germline values: CDR1 SGHRS, CDR2 YFSETQ. The junction had 7 bases not matched to a gene; V was cut back by 0 bases and J by 3 bases. The CDR3 spells CASSLAGGTAKETQYF. The CDR3 region has the DNA TGCGCCAGCAGCTTGGCAGGGGGCACGGCGAAAGAGACCCAGTACTTC.

This chain joins TRBV30 and TRBJ1-4; 8 nucleotides match TRBD1. CDR1 GTSNPN and CDR2 SVGIG come from the germline V gene (reference sequence). This CDR3 has 16 residues. After removal of 2 bases from V and 7 bases from J, the junction contained 12 bases not matched to a gene. In nucleotides, the CDR3 is TGTGCCTGGAGTCCCCTCACCGGGACAGGTCGTGAAAAACTGTTTTTT. Translation: CAWSPLTGTGREKLFF. Full variable domain (remainder filled in from reference TRBV30 and TRBJ1-4): SQTIHQWPATLVQPVGSPLSLECTVEGTSNPNLYWYRQAAGRGLQLLFYSVGIGQISSEVPQNLSASRPQDRQFILSSKKLLLSDSGFYLCAWSPLTGTGREKLFFGSGTQLSVL.

The chain employs TRBV5-4 and TRBJ2-2; TRBD2 is a possible D gene (5 bases). Germline CDR1 is SGHNT and CDR2 is YYREEE (reference sequence). V was trimmed by 0 bases and J by 7 bases, leaving 13 bases between them. The CDR3 has 15 amino acids. The CDR3 sequence is CASSLEGEGGGELFF. The CDR3 DNA sequence: TGTGCCAGCAGCTTGGAGGGAGAGGGTGGCGGGGAGCTGTTTTTT.

V and J are TRBV10-2 and TRBJ1-2; 7 bases match TRBD1. In germline, CDR1 is WSHSY, CDR2 SAAADI. The CDR3 consists of 13 residues. V shed 6 bases, J shed 12 bases, and the junction held 13 bases outside the gene matches. CDR3 in amino acids: CASRLAGEGAHTF. The DNA for the CDR3 is TGCGCCAGCAGATTAGCGGGGGAGGGGGCCCACACCTTC.

This clone has at least ten counts. Distinct nucleotide sequences in the sample also encode this CDR3. V usage is TRBV4-2 and J usage is TRBJ2-5; no firm D call. Judging by the DNA end, TRBJ2-7 fits better; the J call may be wrong. The CDR3 has 15 amino acids. CDR1 LGHNA and CDR2 YNFKEQ come from the germline V gene. The CDR3 sequence: CASSQEGDVSYEQYF. For the CDR3, the DNA is TGTGCCAGCAGCCAAGAAGGAGATGTATCCTACGAGCAGTACTTC.

This chain links TRBV6-1 with TRBJ2-3; D remains unclear. V lost 5 bases and J lost 4, with 10 bases in between. This CDR3 contains 13 residues. Germline CDR1 is MNHNS and CDR2 is SASEGT. The CDR3 region has the DNA TGTGCCAGCAGTCGCCTCCTAGCAGATACGCAGTATTTT. Amino acid sequence: CASSRLLADTQYF.

The chain is built from TRBV4-3 and TRBJ2-1; no clear D gene. V lost 4 bases, J lost 2 bases, and 21 bases lay in between. This CDR3 spans 18 amino acids. Germline CDR1 and CDR2: LGHNA and YSLEER. The CDR3 region is CASSPRPLGWAAYNEQFF. DNA of the CDR3: TGCGCCAGCAGCCCCCGGCCCCTGGGGTGGGCCGCCTACAATGAGCAGTTCTTC.

Comment on this clone: Other DNA sequences in the same sample also yield this CDR3. J is TRBJ1-6 and V is TRBV30; D unresolved. The CDR3 runs to 13 residues. The V and J ends lost 0 bases and 8 bases respectively, with 8 bases between them. In germline, CDR1 is GTSNPN, CDR2 SVGIG (reference sequence). The CDR3 DNA is TGTGCCTGGAGTGTAACGCGGGATTCACCCCTCCACTTT. It codes for CAWSVTRDSPLHF.

This chain links TRBV28 with TRBJ1-1; D uncertain. V dropped 6 bases and J dropped 4 bases, with 12 bases sitting between them. Germline CDR1 is MDHEN and CDR2 is SYDVKM. This CDR3 is 13 amino acids long. CDR3 loop: CASRSTVGTEAFF. The DNA of the CDR3 is TGTGCCAGCAGGTCGACTGTAGGCACTGAAGCTTTCTTT.

The J gene is TRBJ2-1, the V gene TRBV4-1; TRBD2 might be the D (6 bases). The germline V gene has CDR1 MGHRA and CDR2 YSYEKL. V was trimmed by 0 bases and J by 1 base, leaving 13 bases between them. The CDR3 totals 17 residues. The CDR3 sequence is CASSQDGAGLSYNEQFF. The CDR3 coding sequence is TGCGCCAGCAGCCAAGATGGGGCGGGACTTTCCTACAATGAGCAGTTCTTC.

The genes are TRBV28 and TRBJ2-3; TRBD2 aligns across 7 bases. The germline V gene has CDR1 MDHEN and CDR2 SYDVKM. The J segment lost 2 bases and the V segment lost 3 bases, leaving 8 bases of the junction unmatched. This CDR3 region has 16 residues. The CDR3, as DNA: TGTGCCAGCAGTTTTAATCCCAGCGGGATCACAGATACGCAGTATTTT. This codes for CASSFNPSGITDTQYF.

This clone has just a few counts. The genes are TRBV6-1 and TRBJ1-1, with no clear D. Germline V gene sequence: CDR1 MNHNS, CDR2 SASEGT. The V gene lost 4 bases and the J gene lost 3 bases, with 6 bases spanning the gap. This CDR3 region has 12 residues. The CDR3 spells CASSGRYTEAFF. The DNA for the CDR3 is TGTGCCAGCAGTGGACGGTACACTGAAGCTTTCTTT.

V is TRBV2 and J is TRBJ2-4; TRBD1 agrees at 7 bases. The CDR3 extends over 17 amino acids. Looked up from germline, CDR1 is SNHLY and CDR2 is FYNNEI. The V gene end was trimmed by 3 bases and the J gene end by 1 base; junction bases not matched to a gene: 9. CDR3 region: CASSDPTTGLAKNIQYF. CDR3 nucleotides: TGTGCCAGCAGTGATCCAACGACAGGGTTGGCCAAAAACATTCAGTACTTC.

The chain is built from TRBV2 and TRBJ2-7; 8 positions agree with TRBD1. Germline V lookup: CDR1 SNHLY, CDR2 FYNNEI. Unmatched junction bases numbered 12, after V lost 7 bases and J lost 7 bases. The CDR3 runs to 14 residues. The CDR3 loop reads CASTPGQGFGEQYF. CDR3 sequence (DNA): TGTGCCAGCACCCCCGGACAGGGTTTTGGTGAGCAGTACTTC.

This chain connects TRBV10-1 to TRBJ2-2; D gene uncertain. The CDR3 length is 14 residues. Looked up from germline, CDR1 is WNHNN and CDR2 is SYGVQD (reference sequence). The V end lost 3 bases, the J end lost 0 bases, and 5 bases lay between the germline ends. DNA of the CDR3: TGCGCCAGCAGTGAAAGGGCGAACACCGGGGAGCTGTTTTTT. Its translation is CASSERANTGELFF.

The rearrangement uses TRBV19 and TRBJ1-2, with D unclear. CDR1 and CDR2 (germline): LNHDA, SQIVND (reference sequence). Deletions cut 5 bases from V and 0 bases from J, with 19 bases between. The CDR3 extends over 17 amino acids. The CDR3, as DNA: TGTGCCAGTAGTCCCAGGCGTTCAGTGGTGACTAACTATGGCTACACCTTC. Protein product: CASSPRRSVVTNYGYTF.

V usage is TRBV30 and J usage is TRBJ2-3; unclear D gene. V lost 2 bases to trimming and J lost 2 bases, with 14 bases between them. The germline gives CDR1 GTSNPN, CDR2 SVGIG (reference sequence). The CDR3 totals 15 residues. The CDR3 loop reads CAWSPTHASTDTQYF. The CDR3 coding sequence is TGTGCCTGGAGTCCAACTCACGCCTCCACAGATACGCAGTATTTT.

This clone was found a few times. The rearrangement uses TRBV15 and TRBJ2-5; the D is unclear. The CDR3 has 14 residues. V was pared by 5 bases and J by 0 bases, with 10 bases between. The germline CDR1 and CDR2 sequences are LNHNV and YYDKDF (reference sequence). The CDR3 loop is CATSPGEYQETQYF. CDR3 bases: TGTGCCACCAGCCCCGGCGAATACCAAGAGACCCAGTACTTC. The full variable domain, in which reference TRBV15 and TRBJ2-5 provide the parts outside the CDR3, is DAMVIQNPRYQVTQFGKPVTLSCSQTLNHNVMYWYQQKSSQAPKLLFHYYDKDFNNEADTPDNFQSRRPNTSFCFLDIRSPGLGDTAMYLCATSPGEYQETQYFGPGTRLLVL.

The rearrangement links TRBV10-3 to TRBJ2-2; 8 nucleotides match TRBD1. After removal of 3 bases from V and 3 bases from J, the junction contained 15 bases not matched to a gene. Germline lookup yields CDR1 ENHRY and CDR2 SYGVKD. This CDR3 is built from 19 residues. The CDR3 DNA is TGTGCCATCAGTGATAAGAAAATCACCGGGACAGGTGACACCGGGGAGCTGTTTTTT. Amino acid sequence: CAISDKKITGTGDTGELFF.

In the case of this clone: At one of its ends the junction is not consistent with the germline gene, which may arise from a read error. This specimen includes other DNA sequences encoding the same CDR3. V and J are TRBV28 and TRBJ2-6; no clear D gene. Germline V gene sequence: CDR1 MDHEN, CDR2 SYDVKM. The CDR3 totals 16 residues. CDR3 residues: CASSSGQLDGANVLTF. CDR3 nucleotides: TGCGCCAGCAGTTCCGGTCAGTTAGATGGGGCCAACGTCCTGACTTTC. The full variable domain, with the rest looked up from reference TRBV28 and TRBJ2-6, is DVKVTQSSRYLVKRTGEKVFLECVQDMDHENMFWYRQDPGLGLRLIYFSYDVKMKEKGDIPEGYSVSREKKERFSLILESASTNQTSMYLCASSSGQLDGANVLTFGAGSRLTVL.

The chain is built from TRBV12-5 and TRBJ2-2, with D unresolved. The V gene lost 2 bases and the J gene lost 7 bases, with 5 bases spanning the gap. Germline lookup yields CDR1 LGHNT and CDR2 FRNRAP. This CDR3 spans 12 amino acids. CDR3 DNA: TGTGCTAGTGGTTTGCGCGACGGGGAGCTGTTTTTT. It codes for CASGLRDGELFF. The complete variable domain, with remaining parts taken from reference TRBV12-5 and TRBJ2-2, reads DARVTQTPRHKVTEMGQEVTMRCQPILGHNTVFWYRQTMMQGLELLAYFRNRAPLDDSGMPKDRFSAEMPDATLATLKIQPSEPRDSAVYFCASGLRDGELFFGEGSRLTVL.

J is TRBJ2-7 and V is TRBV18; D may be TRBD2 (6 bases). From germline, CDR1 is KGHSH and CDR2 LQKENI. Trimming removed 3 bases from V and 7 bases from J, with 16 bases in between. The CDR3 spans 14 residues. CDR3 protein: CASSPLDGSGEQYF. For the CDR3, the DNA is TGTGCCAGCTCACCTCTGGACGGGAGCGGGGAGCAGTACTTC.

This clone was detected only a few times. This rearrangement joins TRBV7-9 to TRBJ2-7; D not resolved. This CDR3 comprises 14 residues. Germline loops: CDR1 SEHNR, CDR2 FQNEAQ (reference sequence). V lost 3 bases and J lost 2, with 11 bases in between. CDR3 nucleotides: TGTGCCAGCAGCTTGGCTGGCAGAACCTACGAGCAGTACTTC. Amino acid sequence: CASSLAGRTYEQYF.

This sequence joins TRBV7-9 and TRBJ1-4, with a weak D call TRBD1 (5 bases). CDR3 length: 14 residues. Germline V gene sequence: CDR1 SEHNR, CDR2 FQNEAQ (reference sequence). Trimming shortened V by 2 bases and J by 6 bases, and 10 bases separated the two germline ends. This CDR3 is CASSLRRDDEKLFF. CDR3 bases: TGTGCCAGCAGCTTACGCAGGGACGATGAAAAACTGTTTTTT.

This clone has only a few counts. The V gene is TRBV5-1, the J gene TRBJ2-3; D is uncertain. CDR1 and CDR2 (germline): SGHRS, YFSETQ. This CDR3 comprises 16 residues. With 4 bases removed from V and 4 bases from J, the gap between germline ends came to 19 bases. Here the CDR3 reads CASSLSDSKASDTQYF. The CDR3 bases are TGCGCCAGCAGCCTCTCCGACTCAAAGGCCTCAGATACGCAGTATTTT.

This chain connects TRBV5-6 to TRBJ2-6; maybe TRBD1 (5 bases). Trimming took 0 bases from V and 3 from J, leaving 7 bases between them. The CDR3 is 15 residues long. Per germline, CDR1 SGHDT and CDR2 YYEEEE. The CDR3 region is CASSLGRGGANVLTF. CDR3 DNA: TGTGCCAGCAGCTTGGGTAGGGGTGGGGCCAACGTCCTGACTTTC.

Note on this clone: One junction end does not reproduce the germline sequence, and a read error may be involved. The chain employs TRBV7-7 and TRBJ2-1; 14 nucleotides agree with TRBD2. This CDR3 has 16 amino acids. CDR1 and CDR2 from the germline V gene are SSHAT and FNYEAQ (reference sequence). This CDR3 reads CASSSRLAGGINEQFF. CDR3 sequence (DNA): TGTGCTAGCAGTTCTAGACTAGCGGGAGGGATCAATGAGCAGTTCTTC.